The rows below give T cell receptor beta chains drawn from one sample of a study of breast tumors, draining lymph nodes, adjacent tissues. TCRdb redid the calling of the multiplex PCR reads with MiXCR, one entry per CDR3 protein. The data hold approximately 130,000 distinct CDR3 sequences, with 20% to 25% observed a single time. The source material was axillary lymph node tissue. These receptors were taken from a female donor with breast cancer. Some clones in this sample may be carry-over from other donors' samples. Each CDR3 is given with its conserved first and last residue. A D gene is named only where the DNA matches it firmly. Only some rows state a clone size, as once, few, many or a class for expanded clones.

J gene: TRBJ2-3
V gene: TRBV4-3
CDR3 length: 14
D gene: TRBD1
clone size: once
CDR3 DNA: TGCGCCAGCAGCCAGAGACAGGGATCAGATACGCAGTATTTT
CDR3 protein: CASSQRQGSDTQYF

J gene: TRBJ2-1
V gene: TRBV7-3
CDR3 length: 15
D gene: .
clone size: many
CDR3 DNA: TGTGCCAGCAGCCCAAGTCCTAGAGCCTACAATGAGCAGTTCTTC
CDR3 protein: CASSPSPRAYNEQFF

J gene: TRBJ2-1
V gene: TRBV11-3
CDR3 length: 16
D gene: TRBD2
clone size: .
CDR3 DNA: TGTGCCAGCAGCTTATTGGCGGGAGGAACCTACAATGAGCAGTTCTTC
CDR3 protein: CASSLLAGGTYNEQFF

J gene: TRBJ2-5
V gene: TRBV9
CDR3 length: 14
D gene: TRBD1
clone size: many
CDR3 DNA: TGTGCCAGCAGCCGCCCGGACAGGGAAGAGACCCAGTACTTC
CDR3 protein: CASSRPDREETQYF

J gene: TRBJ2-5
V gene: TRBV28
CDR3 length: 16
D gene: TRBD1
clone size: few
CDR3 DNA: TGTGCCAGCAGTTACTCCGGGACAGGGCAGAGGGAGACCCAGTACTTC
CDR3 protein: CASSYSGTGQRETQYF

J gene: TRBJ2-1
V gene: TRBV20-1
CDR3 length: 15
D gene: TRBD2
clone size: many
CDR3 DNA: TGCAGTGCTAGAATACTAGCGGGAGTTGTAAATGAGCAGTTCTTC
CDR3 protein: CSARILAGVVNEQFF

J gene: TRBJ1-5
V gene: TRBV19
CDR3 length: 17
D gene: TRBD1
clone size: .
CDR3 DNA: TGTGCCAGTAGTTCCAGGGGGGGGACAGGGAGCAATCAGCCCCAGCATTTT
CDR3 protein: CASSSRGGTGSNQPQHF

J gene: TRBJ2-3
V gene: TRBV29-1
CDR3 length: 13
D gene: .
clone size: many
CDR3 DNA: TGCAGCGTTGAAACGGGGGGCTGGGATACGCAGTATTTT
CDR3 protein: CSVETGGWDTQYF

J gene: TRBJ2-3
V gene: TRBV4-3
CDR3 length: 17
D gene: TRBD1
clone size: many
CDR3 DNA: TGCGCCAGCAGCCGATCGGACAGGGGAAGGGGCACAGATACGCAGTATTTT
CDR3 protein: CASSRSDRGRGTDTQYF

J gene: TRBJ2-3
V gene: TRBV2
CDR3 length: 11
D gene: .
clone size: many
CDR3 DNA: TGTGCCAGAACACCCACAGATACGCAGTATTTT
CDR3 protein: CARTPTDTQYF

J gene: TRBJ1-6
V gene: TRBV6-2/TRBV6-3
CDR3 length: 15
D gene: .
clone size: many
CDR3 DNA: TGTGCCAGCAGTTATGGGGACGGCTATAATTCACCCCTCCACTTT
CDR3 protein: CASSYGDGYNSPLHF

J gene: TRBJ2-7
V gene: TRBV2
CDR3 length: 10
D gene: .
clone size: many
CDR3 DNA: TGTGCCAGCAGTCTGAGGGAGCAGTACTTC
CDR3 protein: CASSLREQYF

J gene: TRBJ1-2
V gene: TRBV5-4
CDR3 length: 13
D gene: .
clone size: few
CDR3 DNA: TGTGCCAGCAGCCTCAAGGGTGATTATGGCTACACCTTC
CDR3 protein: CASSLKGDYGYTF

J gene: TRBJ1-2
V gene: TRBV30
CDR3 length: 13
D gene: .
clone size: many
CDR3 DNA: TGTGCCTGGAGTGCCAAGAGGTACTATGGCTACACCTTC
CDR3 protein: CAWSAKRYYGYTF

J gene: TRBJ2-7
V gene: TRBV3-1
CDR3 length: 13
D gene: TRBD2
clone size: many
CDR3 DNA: TGTGCCAGCGGGCGGGAGAAGGCCTACGAGCAGTACTTC
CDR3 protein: CASGREKAYEQYF

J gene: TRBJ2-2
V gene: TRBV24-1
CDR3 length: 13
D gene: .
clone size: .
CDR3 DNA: TGTGCCACCAGTGGTTTCGTTGCCGAGGAGCTGTTTTTT
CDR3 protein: CATSGFVAEELFF

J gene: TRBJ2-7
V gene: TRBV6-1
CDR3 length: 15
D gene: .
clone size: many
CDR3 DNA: TGTGCCAGCAGCAGGGTGCGAGGGAGCAACTACGAGCAGTACTTC
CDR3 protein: CASSRVRGSNYEQYF

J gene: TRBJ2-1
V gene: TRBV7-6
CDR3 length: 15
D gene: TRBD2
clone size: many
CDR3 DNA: TGTGCCAGCAGCCTCGGACTAGCGGGAGGCAATGAGCAGTTCTTC
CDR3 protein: CASSLGLAGGNEQFF

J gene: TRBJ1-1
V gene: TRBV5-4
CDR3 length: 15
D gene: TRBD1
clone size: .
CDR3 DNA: TGTGCCAGCAGCAGAAGGCAGGGGGGGGGCACTGAAGCTTTCTTT
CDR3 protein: CASSRRQGGGTEAFF

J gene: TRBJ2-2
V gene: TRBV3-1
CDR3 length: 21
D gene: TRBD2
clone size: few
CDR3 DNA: TGTGCCAGCAGACGTTATACCGGGACTAGCGGGAGGGCGGGAGACACCGGGGAGCTGTTTTTT
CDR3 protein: CASRRYTGTSGRAGDTGELFF

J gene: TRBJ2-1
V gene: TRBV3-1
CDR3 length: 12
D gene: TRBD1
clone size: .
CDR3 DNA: TGTGCCAGCAGCCCTCTCGGGACAGGGCCGCTCTTC
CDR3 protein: CASSPLGTGPLF

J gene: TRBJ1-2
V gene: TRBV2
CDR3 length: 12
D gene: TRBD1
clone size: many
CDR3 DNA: TGTGCCAGCAGGGGGACAGGCGGCGGCTACACCTTC
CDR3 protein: CASRGTGGGYTF

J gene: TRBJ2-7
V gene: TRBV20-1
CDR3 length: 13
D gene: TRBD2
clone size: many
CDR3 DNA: TGCAGTGCTAGTACGGGAGGGCCCGACGAGCAGTACTTC
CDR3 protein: CSASTGGPDEQYF

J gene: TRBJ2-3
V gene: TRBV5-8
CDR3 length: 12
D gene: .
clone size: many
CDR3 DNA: TGTGCCAGCAGAACTCTATGGGATACGCAGTATTTT
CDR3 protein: CASRTLWDTQYF

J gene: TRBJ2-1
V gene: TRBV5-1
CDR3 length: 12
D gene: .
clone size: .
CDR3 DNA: TGCGCCAGCAGCTCCACAGGTCATGAGCAGTTCTTC
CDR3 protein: CASSSTGHEQFF

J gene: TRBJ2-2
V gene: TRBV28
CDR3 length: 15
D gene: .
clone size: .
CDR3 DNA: TGTGCCAGCAGGCCGGGACATCTGAACACCGGGGAGCTGTTTTTT
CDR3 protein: CASRPGHLNTGELFF

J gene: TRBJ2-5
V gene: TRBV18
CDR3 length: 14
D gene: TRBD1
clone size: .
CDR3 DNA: TGTGCCAGCTCATCCGGGACAGGGGAAGAGACCCGGTACTTC
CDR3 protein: CASSSGTGEETRYF

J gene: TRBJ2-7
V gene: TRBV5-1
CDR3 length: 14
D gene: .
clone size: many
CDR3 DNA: TGCGCCAGCAGCTTGAGGGACGGTACCTACGAGCAGTACTTC
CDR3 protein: CASSLRDGTYEQYF

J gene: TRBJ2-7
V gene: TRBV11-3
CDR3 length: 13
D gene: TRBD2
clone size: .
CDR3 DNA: TGTGCCAGCAGAAGGGCGGGAGGGCAAGAGCGGTACTTC
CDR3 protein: CASRRAGGQERYF

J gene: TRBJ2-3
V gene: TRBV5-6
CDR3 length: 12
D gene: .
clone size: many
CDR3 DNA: TGTGCCAGCAGCCGGCTTCCAGATACGCAGTATTTT
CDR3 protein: CASSRLPDTQYF

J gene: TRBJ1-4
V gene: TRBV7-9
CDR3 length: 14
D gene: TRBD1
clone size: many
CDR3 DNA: TGTGCCAGCAGCGCCGGGACAGGGGGTGGAATGCTGTTTTTT
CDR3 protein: CASSAGTGGGMLFF

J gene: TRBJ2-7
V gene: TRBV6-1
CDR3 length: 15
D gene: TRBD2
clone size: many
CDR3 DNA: TGTGCCAGCAATCCACTAGCGGGAGCTAATTACGAGCAGTACTTC
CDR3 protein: CASNPLAGANYEQYF

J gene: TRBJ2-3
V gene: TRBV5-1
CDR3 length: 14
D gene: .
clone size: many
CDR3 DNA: TGCGCCAGCAGCTTGGAGACGCAGGGAGCAACGCAGTATTTT
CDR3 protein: CASSLETQGATQYF

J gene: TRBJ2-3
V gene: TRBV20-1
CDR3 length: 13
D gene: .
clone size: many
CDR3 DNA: TGCAGTGCTAAGAGACCCACCTCAGATACGCAGTATTTT
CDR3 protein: CSAKRPTSDTQYF

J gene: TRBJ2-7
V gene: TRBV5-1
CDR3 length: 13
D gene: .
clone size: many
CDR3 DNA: TGCGCCAGCAGCGTATCAGGCCCCTACGAGCAGTACTTC
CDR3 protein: CASSVSGPYEQYF

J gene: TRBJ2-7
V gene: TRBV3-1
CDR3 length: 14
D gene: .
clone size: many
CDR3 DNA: TGTGCCAGCAGCCTCCAGGCCGTACACTACGAGCAGTACTTC
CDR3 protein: CASSLQAVHYEQYF

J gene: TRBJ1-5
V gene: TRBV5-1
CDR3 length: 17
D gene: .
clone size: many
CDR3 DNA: TGCGCCAGCAGCTTGGAACGGACCGCCTTTAGCAATCAGCCCCAGCATTTT
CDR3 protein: CASSLERTAFSNQPQHF

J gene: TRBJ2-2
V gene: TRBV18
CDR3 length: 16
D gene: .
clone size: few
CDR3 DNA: TGTGCCAGCTCGCGGACGGTGATGACGAACACCGGGGAGCTGTTTTTT
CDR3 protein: CASSRTVMTNTGELFF

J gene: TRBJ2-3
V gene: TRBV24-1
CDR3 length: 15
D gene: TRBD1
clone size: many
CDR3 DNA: TGTGCCACCAGTGAAACAGGGGGCGGAACAGATACGCAGTATTTT
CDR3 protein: CATSETGGGTDTQYF